This TCR beta chain was sequenced for a study of control samples from healthy donors and cancer patients. Clones were read by immunoSEQ multiplex PCR, and TCRdb kept only the in-frame ones, dropping some. Among 150,000 or so clones listed, 85% to 95% were seen once. The sequenced sample consisted of blood. This TCR derives from a woman in her forties in good health.

The CDR3: CASSQWETQYF. The CDR3 DNA sequence: TGTGCCAGCAGCCAGTGGGAGACCCAGTACTTC. This sequence joins TRBV14 and TRBJ2-5; D unclear. The V gene lost 3 bases and the J gene lost 5 bases, with 4 bases spanning the gap. CDR3 size: 11 residues. Germline loops: CDR1 SGHDN, CDR2 FVKESK.